This T cell receptor beta chain was identified during a study of blood T cell repertoires in COVID-19. The method was immunoSEQ multiplex PCR; TCRdb's version includes in-frame clones alone and lacks a portion of them. There are about 200,000 clones in the sample; 82% occur only once, and approximately 7.6% lies in the top ten. V lost 0 bases, J lost 9 bases, and 15 bases lay in between. Looked up from germline, CDR1 is MNHEY and CDR2 is SVGAGI. There are 15 residues in the CDR3. The sequence derives from a woman over 75 with COVID-19, enrolled during active disease. Sequenced: peripheral blood. V usage is TRBV6-5 and J usage is TRBJ1-5; no clear D gene. The CDR3 is CASSYSSFGLAPQHF. The CDR3 DNA follows: TGTGCCAGCAGTTACTCGTCCTTCGGGTTGGCGCCCCAGCATTTT.